The TCR beta chain under discussion was sequenced for a study of T cell repertoires in cytomegalovirus infection. Whole-study results and caveats: Ex vivo, HLA-C-restricted CMV-specific TCR beta clonotypes prevailed over the rest of the response.

J was trimmed by 6 bases and V by 0 bases; bases with no gene match: 7. The CDR3 runs to 17 residues. In germline, CDR1 is LGHNA, CDR2 YNFKEQ. This clonotype was counted at least ten times. The antigen remains unidentified. TCRdb reprocessed the reads with MiXCR, giving one entry per CDR3 protein. In the table there are around 230,000 distinct CDR3 sequences, 6% to 8% of which are singletons. The TCR was taken from a human donor in good health (CMV status not recorded). Some clones in this sample may be carry-over from other donors' samples. The V call is TRBV4-2, the J call TRBJ2-1, with 11 bases that match TRBD2. Sequenced input: PBMCs. CDR3 residues: CASSQDTTSGGTNEQFF. In DNA, the CDR3 is TGTGCCAGCAGCCAAGATACCACTAGCGGGGGAACCAATGAGCAGTTCTTC.